Sequencing of this T cell receptor beta chain was carried out in a study of cytomegalovirus exposure and HLA in healthy donors. Healthy donors of bone marrow made up the group. Study-level findings and limits: Previous analysis showed most TCR beta V segments were productive about 87% or about 30% of the time. CMV antigen specificity was confirmed in vitro for three CMV-associated chains. A later analysis found most CMV-associated TCR beta chains apparently HLA-restricted.

Germline trimming cut 7 bases from V and 0 bases from J; bases unmatched to any gene: 6. Germline V gene sequence: CDR1 MDHEN, CDR2 SYDVKM. The CDR3 is 15 amino acids. The PCR used 60 Vbeta and 13 Jbeta primers. Method: immunoSEQ multiplex PCR; TCRdb's copy keeps in-frame clones and lacks some. The table shows roughly 250,000 clones, with around two thirds occurring only once. This clone showed up just a few times. Its antigen is unidentified. Sequenced: PBMCs. The origin of this receptor is a female donor in good health and CMV-seronegative. J is TRBJ2-4 and V is TRBV28; 7 bases fit TRBD1. The CDR3 sequence is CASNPPGGAKNIQYF. The CDR3 DNA sequence: TGTGCCAGCAACCCCCCAGGGGGAGCCAAAAACATTCAGTACTTC.